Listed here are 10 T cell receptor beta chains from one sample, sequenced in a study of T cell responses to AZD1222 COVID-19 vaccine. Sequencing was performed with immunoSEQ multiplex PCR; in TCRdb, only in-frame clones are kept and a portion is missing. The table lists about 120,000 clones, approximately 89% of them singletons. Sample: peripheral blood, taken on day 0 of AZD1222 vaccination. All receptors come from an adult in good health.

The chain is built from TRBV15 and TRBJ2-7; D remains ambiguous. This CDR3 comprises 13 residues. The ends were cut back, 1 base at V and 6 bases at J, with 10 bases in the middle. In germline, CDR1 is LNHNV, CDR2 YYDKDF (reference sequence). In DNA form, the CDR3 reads TGTGCCACCAGCAGAGGGGATACGGGCGAGCAGTACTTC. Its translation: CATSRGDTGEQYF. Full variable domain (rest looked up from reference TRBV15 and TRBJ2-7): DAMVIQNPRYQVTQFGKPVTLSCSQTLNHNVMYWYQQKSSQAPKLLFHYYDKDFNNEADTPDNFQSRRPNTSFCFLDIRSPGLGDTAMYLCATSRGDTGEQYFGPGTRLTVT.

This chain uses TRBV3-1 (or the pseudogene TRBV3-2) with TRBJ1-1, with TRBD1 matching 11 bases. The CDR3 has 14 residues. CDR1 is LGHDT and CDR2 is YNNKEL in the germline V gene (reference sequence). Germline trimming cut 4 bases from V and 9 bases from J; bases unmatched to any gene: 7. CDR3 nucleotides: TGTGCCAGCAGCCTTCGGACAGGGGGCTTGCAAGCTTTCTTT. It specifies CASSLRTGGLQAFF.

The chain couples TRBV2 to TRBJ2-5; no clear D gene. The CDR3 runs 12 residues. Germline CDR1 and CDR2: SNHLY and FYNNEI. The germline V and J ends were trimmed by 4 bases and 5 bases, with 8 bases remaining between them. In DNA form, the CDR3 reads TGTGCCAGCAGTGGTAGTGGGGAGACCCAGTACTTC. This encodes CASSGSGETQYF.

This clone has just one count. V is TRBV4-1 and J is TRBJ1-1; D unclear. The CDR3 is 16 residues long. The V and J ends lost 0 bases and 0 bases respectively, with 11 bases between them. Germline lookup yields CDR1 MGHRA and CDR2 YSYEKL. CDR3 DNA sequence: TGCGCCAGCAGCCAAGATTCTAAGGCGGTGAACACTGAAGCTTTCTTT. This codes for CASSQDSKAVNTEAFF.

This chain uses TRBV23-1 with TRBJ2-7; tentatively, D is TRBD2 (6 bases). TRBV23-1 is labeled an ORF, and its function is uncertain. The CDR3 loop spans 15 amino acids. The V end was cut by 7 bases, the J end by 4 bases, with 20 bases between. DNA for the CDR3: TGCGCCAGCACTATCCTTGGAGGTAGCGGATACGAGCAGTACTTC. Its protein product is CASTILGGSGYEQYF.

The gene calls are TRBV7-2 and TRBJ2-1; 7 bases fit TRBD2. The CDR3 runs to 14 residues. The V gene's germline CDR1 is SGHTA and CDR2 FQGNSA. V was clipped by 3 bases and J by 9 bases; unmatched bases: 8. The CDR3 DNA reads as TGTGCCAGCAGCTTCTCCGCGGGAGTGAGTGAGCAGTTCTTC. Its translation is CASSFSAGVSEQFF.

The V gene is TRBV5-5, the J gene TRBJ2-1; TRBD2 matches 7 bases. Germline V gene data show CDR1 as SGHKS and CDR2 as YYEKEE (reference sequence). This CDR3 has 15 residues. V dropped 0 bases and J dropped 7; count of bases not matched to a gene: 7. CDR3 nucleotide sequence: TGTGCCAGCAGCTTGGAGGGACTACTTAGGAATGAGCAGTTCTTC. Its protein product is CASSLEGLLRNEQFF.

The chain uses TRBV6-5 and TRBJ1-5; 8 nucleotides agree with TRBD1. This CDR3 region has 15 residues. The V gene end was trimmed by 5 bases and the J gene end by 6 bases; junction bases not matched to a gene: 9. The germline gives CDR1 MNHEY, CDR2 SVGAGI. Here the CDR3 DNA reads TGTGCCAGCAGTCCCAGGGGGCGAGGAGGTCAGCCCCAGCATTTT. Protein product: CASSPRGRGGQPQHF.

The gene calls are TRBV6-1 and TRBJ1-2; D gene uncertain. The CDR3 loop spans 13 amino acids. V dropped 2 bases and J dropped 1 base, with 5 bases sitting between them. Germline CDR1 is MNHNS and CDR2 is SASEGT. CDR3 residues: CASSEWVNYGYTF. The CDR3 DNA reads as TGTGCCAGCAGTGAATGGGTTAACTATGGCTACACCTTC.

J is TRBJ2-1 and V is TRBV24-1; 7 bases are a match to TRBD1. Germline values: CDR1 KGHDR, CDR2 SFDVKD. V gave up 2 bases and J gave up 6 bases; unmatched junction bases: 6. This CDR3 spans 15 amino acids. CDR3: CATSDSGTDFNEQFF. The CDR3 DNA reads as TGTGCCACCAGTGATTCGGGGACAGATTTCAATGAGCAGTTCTTC.